The 7 T cell receptor beta chains listed next were all sequenced from one sample in a study of CXCR3-negative and CXCR3-positive naive CD8 T cells. Findings of the study overall: CXCR3-expressing naive cells carried TRB CDR3s more hydrophobic than those of CXCR3-negative naive cells.

Libraries of TRB cDNA were made by 5' RACE and carried UMIs. TCRdb reprocessed the 5' RACE reads, keeping one entry per CDR3 protein, no DNA. This sample's clone table lists about 150,000 distinct CDR3 sequences. Their antigen targets remain unknown. The source material was naive CXCR3+ CD8+ T cells from blood. As to subset: CD45RO-CCR7+CD27+CD95- naive CD8+ T cells expressing CXCR3 (TNR3+). These receptors all come from a human donor in good health. Some clones in this sample may be carry-over from other donors' samples.

V gene TRBV29-1 combines with J gene TRBJ1-1. CDR3 length: 11 residues. CDR1 is SQVTM, CDR2 ANQGSEA, per germline. CDR3 region: CSVDVGTEAFF.

V and J are TRBV28 and TRBJ1-5; the D call from TCRdb, TRBD1, cannot be confirmed without DNA. From germline, CDR1 is MDHEN and CDR2 SYDVKM. The CDR3 is 13 residues long. The chain's CDR3 is CASSSLQGRTQHF.

The rearrangement links TRBV6-2 or TRBV6-3 to TRBJ2-1; no DNA is available, so the TRBD2 call from TCRdb remains unchecked. Germline CDR1 reads MNHEY; CDR2 reads SVGEGT. This CDR3 region has 18 residues. CDR3 sequence reads: CASSYQPPTSGSYNEQFF.

The chain has TRBV29-1 and TRBJ2-7. The CDR3 totals 13 residues. Germline V lookup: CDR1 SQVTM, CDR2 ANQGSEA. The chain's CDR3 is CSVHLDDPYEQYF.

CDR3 loop: CSVEESGREYEQYF. The rearrangement uses TRBV29-1 and TRBJ2-7; TCRdb's D call, TRBD2, is unchecked because there is no DNA. Germline CDR1 and CDR2: SQVTM and ANQGSEA. The CDR3 extends over 14 amino acids.

The chain recombines TRBV29-1 with TRBJ2-7. Germline CDR1 is SQVTM and CDR2 is ANQGSEA. The CDR3 length is 12 residues. The CDR3 sequence: CSVEGLGYEQYF.

The chain recombines TRBV12-3 or TRBV12-4 with TRBJ2-2; TCRdb reports TRBD1, a call that lacks DNA to check it against. There are 14 residues in the CDR3. CDR3 residues: CASTNRQHTGELFF.